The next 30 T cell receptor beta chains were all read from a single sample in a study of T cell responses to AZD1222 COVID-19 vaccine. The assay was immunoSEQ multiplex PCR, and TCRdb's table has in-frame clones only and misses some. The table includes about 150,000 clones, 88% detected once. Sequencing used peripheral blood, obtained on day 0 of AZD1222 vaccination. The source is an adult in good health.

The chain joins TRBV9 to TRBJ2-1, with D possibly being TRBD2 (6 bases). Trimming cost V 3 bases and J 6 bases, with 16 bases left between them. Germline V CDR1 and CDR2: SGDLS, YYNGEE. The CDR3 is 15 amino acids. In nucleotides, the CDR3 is TGTGCCAGCAGCGACAGCGGGCTACCAATCAATGAGCAGTTCTTC. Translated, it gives CASSDSGLPINEQFF. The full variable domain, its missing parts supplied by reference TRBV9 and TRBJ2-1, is DSGVTQTPKHLITATGQRVTLRCSPRSGDLSVYWYQQSLDQGLQFLIQYYNGEERAKGNILERFSAQQFPDLHSELNLSSLELGDSALYFCASSDSGLPINEQFFGPGTRLTVL.

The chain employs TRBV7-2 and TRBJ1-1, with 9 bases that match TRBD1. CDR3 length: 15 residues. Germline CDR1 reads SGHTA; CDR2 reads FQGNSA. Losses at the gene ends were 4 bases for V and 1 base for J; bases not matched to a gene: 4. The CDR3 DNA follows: TGTGCCAGCAGCTCCGACAGGGGGTGGAACACTGAAGCTTTCTTT. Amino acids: CASSSDRGWNTEAFF.

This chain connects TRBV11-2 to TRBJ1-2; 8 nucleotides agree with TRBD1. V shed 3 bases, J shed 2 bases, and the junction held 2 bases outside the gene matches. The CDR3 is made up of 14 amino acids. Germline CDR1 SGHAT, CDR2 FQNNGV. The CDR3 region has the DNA TGTGCCAGCAGCTTTGGGACAGGCAACTATGGCTACACCTTC. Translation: CASSFGTGNYGYTF.

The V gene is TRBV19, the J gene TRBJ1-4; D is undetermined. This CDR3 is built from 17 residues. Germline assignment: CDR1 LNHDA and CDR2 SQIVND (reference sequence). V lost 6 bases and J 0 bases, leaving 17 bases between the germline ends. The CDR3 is CASRASRWGTTNEKLFF. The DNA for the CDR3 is TGTGCCAGTAGGGCCTCGAGATGGGGAACAACTAATGAAAAACTGTTTTTT.

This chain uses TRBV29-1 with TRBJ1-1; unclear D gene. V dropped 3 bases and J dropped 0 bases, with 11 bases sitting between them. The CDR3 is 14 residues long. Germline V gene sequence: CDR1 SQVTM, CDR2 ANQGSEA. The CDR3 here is CSVEVGHVNTEAFF. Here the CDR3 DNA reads TGCAGCGTTGAGGTCGGGCACGTGAACACTGAAGCTTTCTTT.

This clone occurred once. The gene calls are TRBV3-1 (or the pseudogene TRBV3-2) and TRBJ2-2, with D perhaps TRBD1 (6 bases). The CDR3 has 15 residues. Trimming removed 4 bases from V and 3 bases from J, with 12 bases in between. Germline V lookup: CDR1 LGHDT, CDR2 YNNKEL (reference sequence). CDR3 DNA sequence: TGTGCCAGCAGCCGCGGTGGGGGCGACACCGGGGAGCTGTTTTTT. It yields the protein CASSRGGGDTGELFF.

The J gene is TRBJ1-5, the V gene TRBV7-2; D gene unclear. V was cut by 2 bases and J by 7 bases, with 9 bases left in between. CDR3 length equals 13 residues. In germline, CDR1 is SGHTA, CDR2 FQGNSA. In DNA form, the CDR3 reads TGTGCCAGCAGCTTAAATTGGAAGCAGCCCCAGCATTTT. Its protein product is CASSLNWKQPQHF.

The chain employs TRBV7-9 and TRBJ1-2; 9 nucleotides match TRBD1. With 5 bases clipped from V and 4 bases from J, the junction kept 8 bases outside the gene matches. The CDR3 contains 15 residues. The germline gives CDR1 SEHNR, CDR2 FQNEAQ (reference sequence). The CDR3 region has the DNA TGTGCCAGCAGCCGGGGACAGGGTGGAGGCTATGGCTACACCTTC. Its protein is CASSRGQGGGYGYTF.

The CDR3, as DNA: TGCGCCAGCAGCCAAGAGCTCACAGCCAATGAGCAGTTCTTC. Its protein product is CASSQELTANEQFF. The chain employs TRBV4-1 and TRBJ2-1; no clear D. Germline values: CDR1 MGHRA, CDR2 YSYEKL. This CDR3 is built from 14 residues. Trimming took 0 bases from V and 6 from J, leaving 9 bases between them.

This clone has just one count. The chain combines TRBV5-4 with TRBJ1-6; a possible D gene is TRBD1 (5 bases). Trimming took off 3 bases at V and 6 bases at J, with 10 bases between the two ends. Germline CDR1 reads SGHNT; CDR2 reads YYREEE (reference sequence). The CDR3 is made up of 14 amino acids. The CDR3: CASSSYGANSPLHF. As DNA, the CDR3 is TGTGCCAGCAGCTCCTATGGGGCTAATTCACCCCTCCACTTT.

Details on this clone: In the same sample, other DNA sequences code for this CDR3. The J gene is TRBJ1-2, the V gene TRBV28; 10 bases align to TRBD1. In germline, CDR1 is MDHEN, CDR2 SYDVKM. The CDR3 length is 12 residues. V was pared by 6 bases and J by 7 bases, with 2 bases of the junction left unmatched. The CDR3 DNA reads TGTGCCAGCAGCGGACAGGGGGGTGGCTACACCTTC. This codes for CASSGQGGGYTF.

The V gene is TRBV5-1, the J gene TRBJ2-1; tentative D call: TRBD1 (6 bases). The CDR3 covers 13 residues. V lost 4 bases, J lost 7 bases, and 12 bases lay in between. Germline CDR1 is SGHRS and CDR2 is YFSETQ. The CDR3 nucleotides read TGCGCCAGCAGCACATTTACAGGGAATGAGCAGTTCTTC. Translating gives CASSTFTGNEQFF.

The DNA of the CDR3 is TGCGCCAGCAGCCAAGATGGTGCGCAGGGGGCTAGTCAGTACTTC. The encoded protein is CASSQDGAQGASQYF. The rearrangement uses TRBV4-1 and TRBJ2-7; 8 positions agree with TRBD1. The CDR3 contains 15 residues. Germline V gene lookup returns CDR1 MGHRA and CDR2 YSYEKL. The ends lost 0 bases at V and 10 bases at J; junction bases unmatched: 11.

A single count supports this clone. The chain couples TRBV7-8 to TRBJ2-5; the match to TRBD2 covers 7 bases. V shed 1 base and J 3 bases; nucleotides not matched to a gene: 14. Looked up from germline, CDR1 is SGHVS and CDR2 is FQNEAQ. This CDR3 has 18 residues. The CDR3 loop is CASSLGGLAGSSEETQYF. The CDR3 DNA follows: TGTGCCAGCAGCTTAGGGGGATTAGCGGGCAGTTCTGAAGAGACCCAGTACTTC.

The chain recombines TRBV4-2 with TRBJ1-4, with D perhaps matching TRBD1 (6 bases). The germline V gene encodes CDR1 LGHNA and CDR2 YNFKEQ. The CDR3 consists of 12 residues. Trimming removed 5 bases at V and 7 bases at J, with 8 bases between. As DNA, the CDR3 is TGTGCCAGCAGCTTACAGGGTGAAAAACTGTTTTTT. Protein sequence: CASSLQGEKLFF.

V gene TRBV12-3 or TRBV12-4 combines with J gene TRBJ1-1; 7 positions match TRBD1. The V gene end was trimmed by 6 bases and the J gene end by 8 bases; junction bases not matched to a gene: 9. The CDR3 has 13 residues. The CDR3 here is CASSLSDRAEAFF. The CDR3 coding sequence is TGTGCCAGCAGCCTATCTGACAGGGCAGAAGCTTTCTTT.

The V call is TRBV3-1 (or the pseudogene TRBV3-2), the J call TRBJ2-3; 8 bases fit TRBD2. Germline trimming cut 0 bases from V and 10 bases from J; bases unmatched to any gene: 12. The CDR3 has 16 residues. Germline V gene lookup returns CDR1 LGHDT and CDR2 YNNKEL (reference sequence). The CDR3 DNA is TGTGCCAGCAGCCAAGATCCGCCGGGACTAGGAGGACCGCAGTATTTT. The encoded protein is CASSQDPPGLGGPQYF.

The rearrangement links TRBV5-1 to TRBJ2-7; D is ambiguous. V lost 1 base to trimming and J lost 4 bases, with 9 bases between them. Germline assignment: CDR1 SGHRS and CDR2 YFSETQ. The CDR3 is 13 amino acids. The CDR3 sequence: CASSLKVSYEQYF. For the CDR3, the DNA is TGCGCCAGCAGCTTGAAGGTCAGTTACGAGCAGTACTTC.

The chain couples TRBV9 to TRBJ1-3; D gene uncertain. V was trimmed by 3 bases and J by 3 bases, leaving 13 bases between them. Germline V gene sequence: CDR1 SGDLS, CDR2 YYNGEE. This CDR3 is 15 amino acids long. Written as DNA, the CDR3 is TGTGCCAGCAGCGGTGGAACGGGGAATGGAAACACCATATATTTT. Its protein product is CASSGGTGNGNTIYF.

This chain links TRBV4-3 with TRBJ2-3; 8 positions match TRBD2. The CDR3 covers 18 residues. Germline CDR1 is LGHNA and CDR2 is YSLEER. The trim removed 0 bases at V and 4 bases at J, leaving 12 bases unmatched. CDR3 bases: TGCGCCAGCAGCCAAGATCAGGTCGGGGGGGCGAATCCAGATACGCAGTATTTT. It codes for CASSQDQVGGANPDTQYF.

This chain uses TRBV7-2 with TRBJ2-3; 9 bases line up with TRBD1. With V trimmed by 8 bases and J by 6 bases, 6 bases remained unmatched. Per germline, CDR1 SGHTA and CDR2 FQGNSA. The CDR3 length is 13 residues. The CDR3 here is CASGGQGTDTQYF. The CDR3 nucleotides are TGTGCCAGCGGAGGACAGGGGACGGATACGCAGTATTTT.

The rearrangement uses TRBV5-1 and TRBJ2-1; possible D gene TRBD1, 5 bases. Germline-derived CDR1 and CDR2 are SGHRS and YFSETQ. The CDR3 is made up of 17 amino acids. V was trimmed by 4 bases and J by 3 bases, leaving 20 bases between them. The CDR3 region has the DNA TGCGCCAGCAGCCCCGACAGTTTTATCCCCTACTACAATGAGCAGTTCTTC. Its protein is CASSPDSFIPYYNEQFF.

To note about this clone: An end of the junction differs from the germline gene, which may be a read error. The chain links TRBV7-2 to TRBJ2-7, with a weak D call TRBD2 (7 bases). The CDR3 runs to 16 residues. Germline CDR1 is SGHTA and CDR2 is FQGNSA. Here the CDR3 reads CASSLGAGALSYGQYF. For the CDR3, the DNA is TGTGCCAGCAGCTTAGGGGCGGGGGCACTCTCCTACGGGCAGTACTTC.

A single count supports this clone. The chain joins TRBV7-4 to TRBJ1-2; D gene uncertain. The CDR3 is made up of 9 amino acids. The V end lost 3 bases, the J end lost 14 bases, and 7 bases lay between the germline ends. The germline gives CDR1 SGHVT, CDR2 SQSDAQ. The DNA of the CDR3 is TGTGCCAGCAGCTTCCCGGGTACCTTC. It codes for CASSFPGTF.

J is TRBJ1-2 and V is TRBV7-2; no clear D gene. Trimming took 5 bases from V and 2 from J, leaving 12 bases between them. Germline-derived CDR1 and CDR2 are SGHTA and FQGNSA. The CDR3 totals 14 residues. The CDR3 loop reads CASSPIGRNYGYTF. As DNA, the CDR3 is TGTGCCAGCAGCCCGATAGGCAGAAACTATGGCTACACCTTC.

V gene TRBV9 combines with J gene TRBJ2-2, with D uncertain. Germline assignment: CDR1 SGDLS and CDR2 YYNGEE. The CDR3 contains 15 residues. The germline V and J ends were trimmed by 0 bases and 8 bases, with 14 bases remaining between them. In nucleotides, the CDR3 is TGTGCCAGCAGCGTAGCTCCACAGCATGAGGGGGAGCTGTTTTTT. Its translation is CASSVAPQHEGELFF.

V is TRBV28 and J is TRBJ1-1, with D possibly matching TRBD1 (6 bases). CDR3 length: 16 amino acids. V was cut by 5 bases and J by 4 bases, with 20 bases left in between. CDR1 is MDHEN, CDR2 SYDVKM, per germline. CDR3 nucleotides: TGTGCCAGCAGTCCCCTGGGGGGCAGGGGATCCACTGAAGCTTTCTTT. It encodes CASSPLGGRGSTEAFF.

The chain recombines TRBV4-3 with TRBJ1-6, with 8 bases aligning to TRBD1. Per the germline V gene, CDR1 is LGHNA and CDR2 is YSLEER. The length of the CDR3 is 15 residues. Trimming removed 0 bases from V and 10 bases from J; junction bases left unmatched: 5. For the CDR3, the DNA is TGCGCCAGCAGCCAAGAGGGGACAGGAGGATCACCCCTCCACTTT. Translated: CASSQEGTGGSPLHF.

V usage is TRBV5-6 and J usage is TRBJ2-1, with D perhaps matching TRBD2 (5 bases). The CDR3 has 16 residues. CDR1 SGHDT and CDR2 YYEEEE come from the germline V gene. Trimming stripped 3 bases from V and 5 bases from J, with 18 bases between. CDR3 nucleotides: TGTGCCAGCAGCTCCGAGTGGCCCCGGGATCACAATGAGCAGTTCTTC. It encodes CASSSEWPRDHNEQFF. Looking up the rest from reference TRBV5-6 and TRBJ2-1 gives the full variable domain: DAGVTQSPTHLIKTRGQQVTLRCSPKSGHDTVSWYQQALGQGPQFIFQYYEEEERQRGNFPDRFSGHQFPNYSSELNVNALLLGDSALYLCASSSEWPRDHNEQFFGPGTRLTVL.

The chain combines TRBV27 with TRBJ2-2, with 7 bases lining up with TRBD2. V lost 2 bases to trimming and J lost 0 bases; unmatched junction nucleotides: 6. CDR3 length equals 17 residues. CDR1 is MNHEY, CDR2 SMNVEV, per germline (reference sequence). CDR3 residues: CASSLGAGTANTGELFF. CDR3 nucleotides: TGTGCCAGCAGTTTAGGAGCGGGGACCGCGAACACCGGGGAGCTGTTTTTT.